A single sample gave rise to the 2 T cell receptor beta chains below, sequenced in a study of metastatic and nonmetastatic thyroid tumors. Thyroid surgery had not been preceded by any treatment in any patient. Using MiXCR, TCRdb reanalyzed the PCR reads. The data contain 20,000 to 25,000 clones, less than 20% of them singletons. The material sequenced was blood. The receptors derive from a female donor with papillary thyroid cancer or a benign thyroid nodule (not recorded which). Some clones in this sample may be carry-over from other donors' samples.

At least ten counts were recorded for this clone. The chain recombines TRBV19 with TRBJ2-3; the match to TRBD2 covers 7 bases. The V and J ends lost 6 bases and 2 bases, in that order; junction bases with no gene match: 5. Germline CDR1 is LNHDA and CDR2 is SQIVND (reference sequence). This CDR3 region has 14 residues. This CDR3 is CASSPGGYTDTQYF. The CDR3 DNA is TGTGCCAGTAGCCCCGGGGGGTACACAGATACGCAGTATTTT.

This clone was recorded many times. This chain uses TRBV18 with TRBJ1-3; 7 bases map to TRBD1. V gave up 3 bases and J gave up 4 bases; unmatched junction bases: 0. Looked up from germline, CDR1 is KGHSH and CDR2 is LQKENI. The CDR3 sequence is 13 residues long. CDR3 region: CASSPGQGNTIYF. The CDR3 bases are TGTGCCAGCTCACCGGGACAGGGAAACACCATATATTTT.